This passage covers 24 T cell receptor beta chains from one sample sequenced in a study of CD8+ T cells in alopecia areata. RNA extraction was followed by reverse transcription into cDNA, which acted as the sequencing template. Sequenced by immunoSEQ multiplex PCR; TCRdb stores in-frame clones only, minus some. In the table there are about 140,000 clones, about 60% of which are singletons. Material: CD4+ T cells sorted from blood, obtained at week 0. The receptors shown here come from a human donor with alopecia areata.

The chain recombines TRBV30 with TRBJ1-2, with 8 nucleotides matching TRBD1. Germline CDR1 GTSNPN, CDR2 SVGIG (reference sequence). CDR3 size: 16 residues. After removal of 2 bases from V and 1 base from J, the junction contained 9 bases not matched to a gene. This chain's CDR3 is CAWSRAGGANNYGYTF. In nucleotides, the CDR3 is TGTGCCTGGAGTCGGGCAGGGGGCGCAAATAACTATGGCTACACCTTC.

J is TRBJ2-1 and V is TRBV20-1, with TRBD2 as a possible D gene (5 bases). Deletions cut 0 bases from V and 9 bases from J, with 6 bases between. This CDR3 comprises 11 residues. CDR1 and CDR2 (germline): DFQATT, SNEGSKA (reference sequence). The CDR3 DNA is TGCAGTGCTAGAGATGGGAGTGAGCAGTTCTTC. Amino acids: CSARDGSEQFF.

The J gene is TRBJ1-2, the V gene TRBV15; 11 bases line up with TRBD1. The V segment lost 3 bases and the J segment 7 bases; nucleotides outside the gene matches: 7. This CDR3 spans 15 amino acids. CDR1 is LNHNV and CDR2 is YYDKDF in the germline V gene (reference sequence). The CDR3 spells CATSSTGTGGFGYTF. CDR3 bases: TGTGCCACCAGCAGTACCGGGACAGGGGGATTTGGCTACACCTTC.

The CDR3 nucleotides read TGTGCCACCAAGGGACTAGCGGACTACAATGAGCAGTTCTTC. It encodes CATKGLADYNEQFF. The chain is built from TRBV10-3 and TRBJ2-1; 11 bases align to TRBD2. The V segment lost 10 bases and the J segment 3 bases; nucleotides outside the gene matches: 5. This CDR3 has 14 residues. From germline, CDR1 is ENHRY and CDR2 SYGVKD.

The rearrangement joins TRBV29-1 to TRBJ2-3; possibly TRBD1 for D (5 bases). Per the germline V gene, CDR1 is SQVTM and CDR2 is ANQGSEA. This CDR3 contains 13 residues. Trimming removed 6 bases at V and 3 bases at J, with 13 bases between. CDR3 sequence reads: CSVAQGLTDTQYF. For the CDR3, the DNA is TGCAGCGTAGCCCAGGGTCTGACAGATACGCAGTATTTT.

This clone was counted a few times. The CDR3 bases are TGCGCCAGCAGCCAAAACAGGGGGGATGGCTACACCTTC. Residues: CASSQNRGDGYTF. This chain connects TRBV4-3 to TRBJ1-2, with 8 positions matching TRBD1. Germline CDR1 LGHNA, CDR2 YSLEER. The trim removed 2 bases at V and 6 bases at J, leaving 2 bases unmatched. The CDR3 loop spans 13 amino acids.

This clone showed up just a few times. The chain joins TRBV7-2 to TRBJ2-5, with D uncertain. CDR1 is SGHTA and CDR2 is FQGNSA in the germline V gene. Trimming removed 1 base at V and 5 bases at J, with 8 bases between. This CDR3 has 13 amino acids. The CDR3 nucleotides are TGTGCCAGCAGCTTAGGGCAGATCGAGACCCAGTACTTC. Its protein product is CASSLGQIETQYF.

The V gene is TRBV7-2, the J gene TRBJ2-2, with 8 bases fitting TRBD2. Germline CDR1 reads SGHTA; CDR2 reads FQGNSA. The CDR3 has 15 amino acids. The J segment lost 5 bases and the V segment lost 7 bases, leaving 9 bases of the junction unmatched. The CDR3 sequence: CASTSSGGPTGELFF. The CDR3, as DNA: TGTGCCAGCACCTCCTCGGGGGGGCCAACCGGGGAGCTGTTTTTT.

This chain uses TRBV5-6 with TRBJ2-4; possibly TRBD1 for D (6 bases). The germline V gene encodes CDR1 SGHDT and CDR2 YYEEEE. This CDR3 spans 14 amino acids. V was clipped by 1 base and J by 1 base, with 6 bases between them. In DNA, the CDR3 is TGTGCCAGCAGCTTGAGGGGGGCCAAAAACATTCAGTACTTC. Its translation is CASSLRGAKNIQYF.

J is TRBJ2-5 and V is TRBV5-4; tentatively, D is TRBD2 (6 bases). This CDR3 has 14 amino acids. V lost 4 bases and J 4 bases, leaving 14 bases between the germline ends. In germline, CDR1 is SGHNT, CDR2 YYREEE (reference sequence). This CDR3 is CASSARTIGETQYF. The CDR3 region has the DNA TGTGCCAGCAGCGCGAGGACTATAGGAGAGACCCAGTACTTC.

This clone was counted a few times. J is TRBJ1-3 and V is TRBV18, with D hard to call. Looked up from germline, CDR1 is KGHSH and CDR2 is LQKENI. The CDR3 loop spans 11 amino acids. V lost 2 bases and J 6 bases, leaving 2 bases between the germline ends. CDR3: CASSPENTIYF. The DNA for the CDR3 is TGTGCCAGCTCACCAGAAAACACCATATATTTT.

This clone turned up a few times. This rearrangement joins TRBV7-9 to TRBJ1-4; D uncertain. Per germline, CDR1 SEHNR and CDR2 FQNEAQ (reference sequence). With 5 bases removed from V and 1 base from J, the gap between germline ends came to 11 bases. The CDR3 has 15 residues. The CDR3 loop is CASSPGLGTNEKLFF. Written as DNA, the CDR3 is TGTGCCAGCAGCCCCGGGCTGGGAACTAATGAAAAACTGTTTTTT.

The chain joins TRBV7-9 to TRBJ2-5, with 7 bases identical to TRBD1. Germline-derived CDR1 and CDR2 are SEHNR and FQNEAQ (reference sequence). The CDR3 contains 15 residues. V lost 7 bases, J lost 0 bases, and 8 bases stayed unmatched. CDR3 protein: CASTRFGTDQETQYF. In nucleotides, the CDR3 is TGTGCCAGCACCAGGTTCGGGACAGACCAAGAGACCCAGTACTTC.

The chain recombines TRBV5-1 with TRBJ2-5; 8 positions match TRBD1. V was clipped by 3 bases and J by 5 bases; unmatched bases: 6. This CDR3 comprises 14 residues. Germline V lookup: CDR1 SGHRS, CDR2 YFSETQ. This CDR3 reads CASSYQGARETQYF. CDR3 DNA sequence: TGCGCCAGCAGCTACCAGGGGGCGCGGGAGACCCAGTACTTC.

The chain recombines TRBV7-2 with TRBJ2-1, with TRBD1 as a possible D gene (6 bases). The V gene's germline CDR1 is SGHTA and CDR2 FQGNSA. The CDR3 sequence is 14 residues long. Trimming pared 5 bases from V and 5 bases from J, leaving 13 bases between. The CDR3 protein is CASSRTRGNNEQFF. The CDR3 nucleotides read TGTGCCAGCAGCCGTACCAGGGGCAACAATGAGCAGTTCTTC.

The V and J genes are TRBV6-5 and TRBJ1-3; a weak D match, TRBD1 (5 bases). The V gene's germline CDR1 is MNHEY and CDR2 SVGAGI. The CDR3 sequence is 14 residues long. Deletions cut 8 bases from V and 1 base from J, with 12 bases between. CDR3 nucleotide sequence: TGTGCCAGCCTTTCTCGGGGGTCTGGAAACACCATATATTTT. Translated: CASLSRGSGNTIYF.

About this clone itself: One end of the junction fails to match germline, which may point to a read error. The rearrangement uses TRBV20-1 and TRBJ1-1; D is undetermined. The CDR3 contains 11 residues. Germline V gene lookup returns CDR1 DFQATT and CDR2 SNEGSKA (reference sequence). For the CDR3, the DNA is TGCAGTGCTAGAGCCCCCCGAGAGAGCGCCTTT. This sequence encodes CSARAPRESAF.

This rearrangement joins TRBV7-2 to TRBJ2-6; D gene unclear. Germline CDR1 is SGHTA and CDR2 is FQGNSA. Trimming left V 0 bases short and J 6 bases short, with 6 bases between. The CDR3 runs to 14 residues. CDR3 bases: TGTGCCAGCAGCTTAGCGGGGTCGGCCAACGTCCTGACTTTC. Translation: CASSLAGSANVLTF.

The J gene is TRBJ1-1, the V gene TRBV5-4; D is unclear. V was pared by 3 bases and J by 1 base, with 4 bases between. The CDR3 covers 12 residues. The germline V gene has CDR1 SGHNT and CDR2 YYREEE (reference sequence). CDR3 sequence: CASSSPNTEAFF. The CDR3 coding sequence is TGTGCCAGCAGCTCCCCGAACACTGAAGCTTTCTTT.

The chain combines TRBV12-5 with TRBJ1-2; D is ambiguous. Trimming shortened V by 3 bases and J by 8 bases, and 4 bases separated the two germline ends. Germline loops: CDR1 LGHNT, CDR2 FRNRAP. The CDR3 extends over 10 amino acids. CDR3 loop: CASGLKGYTF. The CDR3 coding sequence is TGTGCTAGTGGTTTAAAGGGCTACACCTTC.

V and J are TRBV19 and TRBJ2-7; D unresolved. The CDR3 covers 13 residues. Germline V lookup: CDR1 LNHDA, CDR2 SQIVND (reference sequence). Between the trimmed V and J ends, which lost 5 bases and 5 bases, there was a span of 13 bases. Written as DNA, the CDR3 is TGTGCCAGTAGTCGCAGGTTGGAACACGAGCAGTACTTC. Translation gives CASSRRLEHEQYF. The full variable domain, its missing parts supplied by reference TRBV19 and TRBJ2-7, is DGGITQSPKYLFRKEGQNVTLSCEQNLNHDAMYWYRQDPGQGLRLIYYSQIVNDFQKGDIAEGYSVSREKKESFPLTVTSAQKNPTAFYLCASSRRLEHEQYFGPGTRLTVT.

The chain has TRBV6-5 and TRBJ1-5; 9 bases map to TRBD1. The V segment lost 5 bases and the J segment 6 bases; nucleotides outside the gene matches: 5. CDR3 length equals 14 residues. CDR1 and CDR2 from the germline V gene are MNHEY and SVGAGI. The CDR3 bases are TGTGCCAGCAGTCCGGACAGGGGAGGTCAGCCCCAGCATTTT. Amino acids: CASSPDRGGQPQHF.

The chain uses TRBV5-6 and TRBJ1-2, with a possible D match to TRBD1 (6 bases). V lost 0 bases, J lost 4 bases, and 10 bases lay in between. This CDR3 comprises 14 residues. Germline values: CDR1 SGHDT, CDR2 YYEEEE. Here the CDR3 reads CASSLDTGIYGYTF. CDR3 coding DNA: TGTGCCAGCAGCTTGGATACAGGGATCTATGGCTACACCTTC.

The chain recombines TRBV7-2 with TRBJ1-3; unclear D gene. Trimming took off 3 bases at V and 0 bases at J, with 9 bases between the two ends. Per germline, CDR1 SGHTA and CDR2 FQGNSA. The CDR3 totals 15 residues. Here the CDR3 DNA reads TGTGCCAGCAGCTTGGGCGGGCCCTCTGGAAACACCATATATTTT. Amino acid sequence: CASSLGGPSGNTIYF.